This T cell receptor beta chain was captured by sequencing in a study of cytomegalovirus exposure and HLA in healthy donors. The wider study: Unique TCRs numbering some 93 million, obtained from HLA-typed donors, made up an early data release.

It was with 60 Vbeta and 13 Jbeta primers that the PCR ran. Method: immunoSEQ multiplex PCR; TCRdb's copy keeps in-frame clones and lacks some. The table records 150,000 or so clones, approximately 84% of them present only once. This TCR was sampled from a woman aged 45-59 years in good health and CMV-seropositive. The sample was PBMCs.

The DNA of the CDR3 is TGTGCCAGCAGCCCCTACCCAGACGGAGACTATGGCTACACCTTC. Protein sequence: CASSPYPDGDYGYTF. V and J are TRBV5-5 and TRBJ1-2; D unresolved. The germline V and J ends were trimmed by 4 bases and 3 bases, with 16 bases remaining between them. The V gene's germline CDR1 is SGHKS and CDR2 YYEKEE (reference sequence). There are 15 residues in the CDR3.